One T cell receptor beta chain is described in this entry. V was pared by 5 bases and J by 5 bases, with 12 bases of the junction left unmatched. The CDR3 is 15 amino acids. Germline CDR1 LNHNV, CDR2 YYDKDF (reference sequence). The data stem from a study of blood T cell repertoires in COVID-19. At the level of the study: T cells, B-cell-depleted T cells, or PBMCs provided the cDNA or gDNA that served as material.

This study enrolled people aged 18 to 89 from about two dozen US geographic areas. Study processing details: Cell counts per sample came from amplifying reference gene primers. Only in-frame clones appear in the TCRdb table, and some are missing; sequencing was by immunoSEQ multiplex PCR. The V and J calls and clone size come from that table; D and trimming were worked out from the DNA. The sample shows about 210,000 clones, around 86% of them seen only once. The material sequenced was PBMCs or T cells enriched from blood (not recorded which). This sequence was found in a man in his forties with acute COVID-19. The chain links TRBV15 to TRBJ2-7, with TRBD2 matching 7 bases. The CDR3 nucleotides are TGTGCCACCAGCTCTCAGACGGGGAGGGCCGACGAGCAGTACTTC. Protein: CATSSQTGRADEQYF.